This record looks at one TCR beta chain sequence and its context. Its antigen is as yet unknown. The data were taken from a study of shared clonotypes between healthy human individuals. Study summary: For every donor, three CD4 naive, three CD4 memory, two CD8 naive and one CD8 memory plates were used. Overall study findings and caveats: The study found lower generation probabilities in non-shared clonotypes than in those shared by all four donors. Incompleteness in sorted-subset sequencing, despite large depth, was shown by rarefaction. Tissues were not sampled, only blood, and their repertoires likely differ.

Germline CDR1 and CDR2: SNHLY and FYNNEI. Trimming left V 9 bases short and J 4 bases short, with 12 bases between. The CDR3 consists of 12 residues. Only in-frame clones appear in the TCRdb table, and some are missing; sequencing was by immunoSEQ multiplex PCR. Of just over 2,000,000 clones listed, 95% are singletons. The gene calls are TRBV2 and TRBJ1-2; D is undetermined. Sequencing used naive CD4+ T cells sorted from blood. This sample's subset: CD45RA+ positively selected. This sequence was found in a young man in good health. CDR3 amino acids: CASTFESYGYTF. The CDR3, as DNA: TGTGCCAGTACGTTTGAAAGCTATGGCTACACCTTC.